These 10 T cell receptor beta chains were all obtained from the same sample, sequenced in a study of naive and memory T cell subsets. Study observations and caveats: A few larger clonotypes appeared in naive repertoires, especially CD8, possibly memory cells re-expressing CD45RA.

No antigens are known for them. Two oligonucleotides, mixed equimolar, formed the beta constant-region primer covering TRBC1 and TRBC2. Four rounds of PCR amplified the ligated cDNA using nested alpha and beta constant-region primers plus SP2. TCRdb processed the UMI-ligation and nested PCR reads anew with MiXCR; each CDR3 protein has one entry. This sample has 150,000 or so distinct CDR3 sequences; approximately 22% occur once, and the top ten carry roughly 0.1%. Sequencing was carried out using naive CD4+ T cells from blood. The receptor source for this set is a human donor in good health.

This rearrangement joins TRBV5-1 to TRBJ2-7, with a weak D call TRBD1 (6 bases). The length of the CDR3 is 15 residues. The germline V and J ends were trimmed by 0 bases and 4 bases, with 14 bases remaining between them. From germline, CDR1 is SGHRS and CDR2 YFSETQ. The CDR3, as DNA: TGCGCCAGCAGCTTGGTAGTGGGACAAGGGTACGAGCAGTACTTC. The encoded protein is CASSLVVGQGYEQYF.

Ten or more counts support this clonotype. CDR3 region: CASSYRREWDEQYF. CDR3 nucleotide sequence: TGTGCCAGCAGTTATAGACGGGAGTGGGACGAGCAGTACTTC. This chain connects TRBV6-5 to TRBJ2-7; D is possibly TRBD2 (6 bases). Germline-derived CDR1 and CDR2 are MNHEY and SVGAGI. V was cut by 3 bases and J by 5 bases, with 14 bases left in between. The length of the CDR3 is 14 residues.

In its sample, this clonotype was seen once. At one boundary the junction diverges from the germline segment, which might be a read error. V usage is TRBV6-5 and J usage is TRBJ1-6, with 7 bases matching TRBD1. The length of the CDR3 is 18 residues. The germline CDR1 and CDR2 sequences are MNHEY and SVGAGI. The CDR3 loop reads CASSYSQTGSSYNPPLHF. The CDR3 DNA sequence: TGTGCCAGCAGTTACTCTCAGACAGGGAGCTCCTATAATCCACCCCTCCACTTT.

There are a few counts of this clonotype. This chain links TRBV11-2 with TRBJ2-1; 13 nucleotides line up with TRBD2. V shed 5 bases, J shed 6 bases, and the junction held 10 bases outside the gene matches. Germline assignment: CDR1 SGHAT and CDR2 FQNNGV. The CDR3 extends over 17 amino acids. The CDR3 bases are TGTGCCAGCAGCGTGACTAGCGGGAGGTCACTCGTCAATGAGCAGTTCTTC. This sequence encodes CASSVTSGRSLVNEQFF.

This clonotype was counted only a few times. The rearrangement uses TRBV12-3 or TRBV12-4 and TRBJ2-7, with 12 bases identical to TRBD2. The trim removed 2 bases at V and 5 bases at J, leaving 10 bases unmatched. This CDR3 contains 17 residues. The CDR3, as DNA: TGTGCCAGCAGTTTAAGTCTAGCGGGAGGGCGTAGCGACGAGCAGTACTTC. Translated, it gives CASSLSLAGGRSDEQYF.

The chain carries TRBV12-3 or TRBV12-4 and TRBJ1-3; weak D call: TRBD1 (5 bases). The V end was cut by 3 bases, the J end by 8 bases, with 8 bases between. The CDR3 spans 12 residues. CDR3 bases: TGTGCCAGCAGTTTCGACAGACACACCATATATTTT. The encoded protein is CASSFDRHTIYF.

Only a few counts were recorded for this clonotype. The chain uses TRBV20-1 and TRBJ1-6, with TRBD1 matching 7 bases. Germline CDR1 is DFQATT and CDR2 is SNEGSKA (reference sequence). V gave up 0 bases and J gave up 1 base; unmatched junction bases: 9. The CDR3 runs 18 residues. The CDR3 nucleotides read TGCAGTGCTAGAGATCCCGCGGCCAGGGGGTCCTATAATTCACCCCTCCACTTT. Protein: CSARDPAARGSYNSPLHF.

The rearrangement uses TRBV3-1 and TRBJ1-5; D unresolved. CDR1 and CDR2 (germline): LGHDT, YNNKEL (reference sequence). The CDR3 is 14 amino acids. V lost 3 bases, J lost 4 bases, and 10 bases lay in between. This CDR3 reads CASSHKGRNQPQHF. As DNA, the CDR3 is TGTGCCAGCAGCCATAAGGGCAGGAATCAGCCCCAGCATTTT.

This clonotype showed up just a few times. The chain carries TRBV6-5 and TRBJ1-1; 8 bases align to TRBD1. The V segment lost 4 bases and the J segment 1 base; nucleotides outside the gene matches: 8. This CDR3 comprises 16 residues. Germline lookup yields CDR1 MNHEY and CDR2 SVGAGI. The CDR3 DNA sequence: TGTGCCAGCAGTTCCCTGCCACAGGGGGGGAACACTGAAGCTTTCTTT. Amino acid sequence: CASSSLPQGGNTEAFF.

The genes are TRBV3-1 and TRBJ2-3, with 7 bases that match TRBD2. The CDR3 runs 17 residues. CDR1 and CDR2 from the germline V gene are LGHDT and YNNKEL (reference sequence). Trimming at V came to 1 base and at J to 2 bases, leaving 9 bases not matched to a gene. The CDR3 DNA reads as TGTGCCAGCAGCCAAGGTCTTCCGGGAGGCCTCACAGATACGCAGTATTTT. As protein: CASSQGLPGGLTDTQYF.